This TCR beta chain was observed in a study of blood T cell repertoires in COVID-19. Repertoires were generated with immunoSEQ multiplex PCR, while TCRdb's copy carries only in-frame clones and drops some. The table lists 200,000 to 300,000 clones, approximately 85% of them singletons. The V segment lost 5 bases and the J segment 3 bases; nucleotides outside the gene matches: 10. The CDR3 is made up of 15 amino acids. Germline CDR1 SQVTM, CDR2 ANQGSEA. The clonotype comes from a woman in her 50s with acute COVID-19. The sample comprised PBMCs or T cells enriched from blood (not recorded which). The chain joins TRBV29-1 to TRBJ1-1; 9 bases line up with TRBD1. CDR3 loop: CSVSRGGTGYTEAFF. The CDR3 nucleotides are TGCAGCGTTTCGAGGGGCGGGACAGGGTACACTGAAGCTTTCTTT.